One sample yielded the 30 T cell receptor beta chains listed below, sequenced in a study of CD8 T cells in Susac syndrome. RNA in amounts of roughly 0.5 to 1 ug was reverse transcribed with random hexamers. TCRdb re-derived calls from the immunoSEQ multiplex PCR reads in MiXCR, one entry per CDR3 protein. The repertoire holds about 80,000 distinct CDR3 sequences, with approximately 94% as singletons. Sequenced input: CD8+ T cells from PBMCs. Receptor source: a human donor in good health.

The chain links TRBV28 to TRBJ1-1, with a weak D call TRBD1 (5 bases). V was shortened by 5 bases and J by 0 bases, with 7 bases between the two germline ends. Germline loops: CDR1 MDHEN, CDR2 SYDVKM. The CDR3 runs 13 residues. The CDR3 loop is CASSGTVNTEAFF. The CDR3 region has the DNA TGTGCCAGCAGTGGGACCGTGAACACTGAAGCTTTCTTT.

The chain is built from TRBV6-5 and TRBJ2-1, with D possibly TRBD2 on 6 matching bases. V lost 4 bases and J lost 2, with 9 bases in between. The CDR3 is made up of 14 amino acids. Germline-derived CDR1 and CDR2 are MNHEY and SVGAGI. CDR3 in DNA: TGTGCCAGCAGTTTGGAGGGAGCCTACAATGAGCAGTTCTTC. This encodes CASSLEGAYNEQFF.

V gene TRBV6-5 combines with J gene TRBJ2-1; D possibly corresponds to TRBD2 (6 bases). The CDR3 covers 14 residues. Germline V CDR1 and CDR2: MNHEY, SVGAGI. V was cut by 10 bases and J by 5 bases, with 18 bases left in between. This chain's CDR3 is CATFGGALHNEQFF. For the CDR3, the DNA is TGTGCCACCTTCGGAGGGGCGCTGCACAATGAGCAGTTCTTC.

The chain employs TRBV12-3 or TRBV12-4 and TRBJ2-1, with 7 bases matching TRBD1. This CDR3 spans 13 amino acids. With V trimmed by 5 bases and J by 5 bases, 3 bases remained unmatched. The CDR3 loop reads CASSTDRDNEQFF. The CDR3, as DNA: TGTGCCAGCAGTACTGACAGGGACAATGAGCAGTTCTTC.

V is TRBV7-9 and J is TRBJ2-7; 13 positions match TRBD2. Germline V CDR1 and CDR2: SEHNR, FQNEAQ (reference sequence). V was clipped by 1 base and J by 6 bases; unmatched bases: 9. The CDR3 length is 17 residues. DNA for the CDR3: TGTGCCAGCAGCTTAGGCCGGACTAGCGGGAGCGGGGCCGAGCAGTACGTC. This gives the protein CASSLGRTSGSGAEQYV.

This chain links TRBV3-1 with TRBJ2-1; 7 nucleotides line up with TRBD2. Germline loops: CDR1 LGHDT, CDR2 YNNKEL (reference sequence). CDR3 length equals 16 residues. V lost 4 bases and J lost 4; bases outside the gene matches: 10. The CDR3: CASSPQGAGAYNEQFF. The DNA of the CDR3 is TGTGCCAGCAGCCCGCAAGGGGCGGGAGCGTACAATGAGCAGTTCTTC.

This clonotype was seen more than once but under ten times. The rearrangement joins TRBV6-2 or TRBV6-3 to TRBJ2-7; 7 positions agree with TRBD2. CDR1 and CDR2 (germline): MNHEY, SVGEGT. Trimming at V came to 4 bases and at J to 7 bases, leaving 7 bases not matched to a gene. The CDR3 is 13 residues long. The CDR3 region has the DNA TGTGCCAGCAGTTTGGGACTACCCAAGGAGCAGTACTTC. This translates into CASSLGLPKEQYF.

This chain connects TRBV28 to TRBJ2-4, with D possibly TRBD2 on 6 matching bases. Trimming took 3 bases from V and 0 from J, leaving 9 bases between them. Germline CDR1 and CDR2: MDHEN and SYDVKM. The CDR3 has 15 residues. The CDR3 sequence is CASSLRGVAKNIQYF. The CDR3, as DNA: TGTGCCAGCAGTTTGCGGGGAGTAGCCAAAAACATTCAGTACTTC.

This clonotype occurred once. The CDR3, as DNA: TGTGCCACTGACACAGGGAACGAGCAGTACTTC. Protein sequence: CATDTGNEQYF. This chain joins TRBV6-2 or TRBV6-3 and TRBJ2-7; D possibly corresponds to TRBD1 (6 bases). The CDR3 has 11 amino acids. Per the germline V gene, CDR1 is MNHEY and CDR2 is SVGEGT. V was cut by 10 bases and J by 5 bases, with 12 bases left in between.

This chain links TRBV5-1 with TRBJ2-5; unclear D gene. The germline V gene has CDR1 SGHRS and CDR2 YFSETQ. V dropped 3 bases and J dropped 3 bases, with 6 bases sitting between them. There are 12 residues in the CDR3. CDR3: CASSSDEETQYF. The CDR3, as DNA: TGCGCCAGCAGCTCAGATGAAGAGACCCAGTACTTC.

The chain links TRBV6-1 to TRBJ2-1; the D gene is possibly TRBD2 (6 bases). This CDR3 is built from 15 residues. Per the germline V gene, CDR1 is MNHNS and CDR2 is SASEGT. Between the trimmed V and J ends, which lost 3 bases and 3 bases, there was a span of 12 bases. DNA for the CDR3: TGTGCCAGCAGTGAGCGGGGCGGAGACTACAATGAGCAGTTCTTC. Encoded protein: CASSERGGDYNEQFF.

V is TRBV9 and J is TRBJ2-1; 7 nucleotides match TRBD1. Germline V gene data show CDR1 as SGDLS and CDR2 as YYNGEE. This CDR3 region has 15 residues. V dropped 1 base and J dropped 10; count of bases not matched to a gene: 11. The CDR3 nucleotides are TGTGCCAGCAGCGTAACTCCGGGACAGAGATACGAGCAGTTCTTC. Protein sequence: CASSVTPGQRYEQFF.

The genes are TRBV4-3 and TRBJ2-1; 8 nucleotides align to TRBD2. J lost 4 bases, V lost 0 bases, and 8 bases had no gene match. Germline V gene data show CDR1 as LGHNA and CDR2 as YSLEER. CDR3 length: 17 residues. CDR3 loop: CASSQDSGGLTYNEQFF. CDR3 in DNA: TGCGCCAGCAGCCAAGATTCGGGGGGGCTCACTTACAATGAGCAGTTCTTC.

The chain joins TRBV9 to TRBJ2-1; 8 bases are a match to TRBD2. The CDR3 totals 14 residues. In germline, CDR1 is SGDLS, CDR2 YYNGEE. The V segment lost 0 bases and the J segment 8 bases; nucleotides outside the gene matches: 4. DNA of the CDR3: TGTGCCAGCAGCGTAGGGGTTAGCGGGGATGAGCAGTTCTTC. Translation: CASSVGVSGDEQFF. Based on the CDR3 plus reference TRBV9 and TRBJ2-1, the full variable domain is DSGVTQTPKHLITATGQRVTLRCSPRSGDLSVYWYQQSLDQGLQFLIQYYNGEERAKGNILERFSAQQFPDLHSELNLSSLELGDSALYFCASSVGVSGDEQFFGPGTRLTVL.

The CDR3 nucleotides are TGTGCCAGCAGCTCGGGGTTGGGGGATAACCCCTCCTACGAGCAGTACGTC. This encodes CASSSGLGDNPSYEQYV. V and J are TRBV7-9 and TRBJ2-7; D is perhaps TRBD1 or TRBD2 (5 bases each). Deletions cut 4 bases from V and 0 bases from J, with 19 bases between. The CDR3 consists of 17 residues. CDR1 is SEHNR, CDR2 FQNEAQ, per germline (reference sequence).

The J gene is TRBJ1-1, the V gene TRBV27, with D hard to call. Germline V CDR1 and CDR2: MNHEY, SMNVEV (reference sequence). Trimming took 4 bases from V and 4 from J, leaving 10 bases between them. CDR3 size: 13 residues. CDR3 nucleotides: TGTGCCAGCAGTTACGGCAGATCCACTGAAGCTTTCTTT. Translated, it gives CASSYGRSTEAFF.

The CDR3 loop reads CASSLAGTGYYEQYV. For the CDR3, the DNA is TGTGCCAGCAGTTTGGCAGGGACAGGGTACTACGAGCAGTACGTC. The chain has TRBV28 and TRBJ2-7, with 9 positions matching TRBD1. Trimming removed 3 bases from V and 3 bases from J; junction bases left unmatched: 6. The CDR3 is made up of 15 amino acids. The V gene's germline CDR1 is MDHEN and CDR2 SYDVKM.

The rearrangement links TRBV7-6 to TRBJ2-1; weak D call: TRBD1 (5 bases). This CDR3 has 16 residues. Trimming cost V 1 base and J 0 bases, with 10 bases left between them. CDR1 is SGHVS, CDR2 FNYEAQ, per germline. The CDR3 sequence: CASSLGQGYSYNEQFF. Written as DNA, the CDR3 is TGTGCCAGCAGCTTAGGGCAGGGCTACTCCTACAATGAGCAGTTCTTC.

The V gene is TRBV6-5, the J gene TRBJ2-7, with unresolved D. The germline V and J ends were trimmed by 8 bases and 6 bases, with 11 bases remaining between them. The CDR3 consists of 11 residues. Germline lookup yields CDR1 MNHEY and CDR2 SVGAGI. In DNA, the CDR3 is TGTGCCAGCTCCCTTGGAACCGAGCAGTACTTC. Its protein is CASSLGTEQYF.

The gene calls are TRBV15 and TRBJ2-1; 7 bases are a match to TRBD2. CDR1 is LNHNV and CDR2 is YYDKDF in the germline V gene (reference sequence). V lost 3 bases and J lost 8; bases outside the gene matches: 4. This CDR3 has 13 amino acids. The CDR3 here is CATSSVAGDEQFF. Written as DNA, the CDR3 is TGTGCCACCAGCAGCGTAGCGGGTGATGAGCAGTTCTTC. Filled out from reference TRBV15 and TRBJ2-1, the complete variable domain reads DAMVIQNPRYQVTQFGKPVTLSCSQTLNHNVMYWYQQKSSQAPKLLFHYYDKDFNNEADTPDNFQSRRPNTSFCFLDIRSPGLGDTAMYLCATSSVAGDEQFFGPGTRLTVL.

The rearrangement links TRBV5-4 to TRBJ2-5, with a tentative D call TRBD1 (6 bases). V lost 2 bases, J lost 5 bases, and 16 bases lay in between. The CDR3 length is 15 residues. Germline V gives CDR1 SGHNT, CDR2 YYREEE (reference sequence). Written as DNA, the CDR3 is TGTGCCAGCAGCTTATCGGACAGCCTGGGGGAGACCCAGTACTTC. Protein product: CASSLSDSLGETQYF.

The chain combines TRBV2 with TRBJ1-2; D unresolved. The ends were cut back, 2 bases at V and 4 bases at J, with 17 bases in the middle. The V gene's germline CDR1 is SNHLY and CDR2 FYNNEI. CDR3 length equals 16 residues. CDR3 sequence reads: CASSEFNGPKIYGYTF. As DNA, the CDR3 is TGTGCCAGCAGTGAATTTAACGGGCCTAAAATCTATGGCTACACCTTC.

The chain uses TRBV11-2 and TRBJ2-7; TRBD1 aligns across 9 bases. The CDR3 consists of 18 residues. Germline-derived CDR1 and CDR2 are SGHAT and FQNNGV. V was clipped by 1 base and J by 5 bases; unmatched bases: 15. The CDR3 loop reads CASSLGSLGQGWRDEQYF. As DNA, the CDR3 is TGTGCCAGCAGCTTAGGAAGCCTGGGACAGGGTTGGAGGGACGAGCAGTACTTC.

This clonotype came up once. V is TRBV29-1 and J is TRBJ1-2; no clear D gene. The CDR3 runs 13 residues. Germline loops: CDR1 SQVTM, CDR2 ANQGSEA. V was cut by 3 bases and J by 4 bases, with 12 bases left in between. The CDR3 coding sequence is TGCAGCGTTGAGGGCGGGGAGCTCTATGGCTACACCTTC. Its protein is CSVEGGELYGYTF.

CDR3 nucleotide sequence: TGTGCCAGCAGCGGGGGGACAGGGGTACCAGATACGCAGTATTTT. As protein: CASSGGTGVPDTQYF. The rearrangement joins TRBV5-5 to TRBJ2-3, with 10 bases matching TRBD1. CDR1 is SGHKS and CDR2 is YYEKEE in the germline V gene (reference sequence). The CDR3 spans 15 residues. J gave up 4 bases and V 4 bases, and 6 bases lay outside the gene matches.

CDR3 region: CASSLRVGASGELFF. CDR3 nucleotide sequence: TGCGCCAGCAGCCTCAGAGTGGGGGCATCCGGGGAGCTGTTTTTT. The chain combines TRBV4-1 with TRBJ2-2, with D perhaps TRBD1 (6 bases). In germline, CDR1 is MGHRA, CDR2 YSYEKL. Trimming removed 4 bases at V and 6 bases at J, with 15 bases between. The CDR3 contains 15 residues.

The chain carries TRBV2 and TRBJ2-5; a weak D match, TRBD1 (6 bases). Per the germline V gene, CDR1 is SNHLY and CDR2 is FYNNEI. CDR3 length equals 15 residues. Trimming shortened V by 2 bases and J by 4 bases, and 14 bases separated the two germline ends. The CDR3 region has the DNA TGTGCCAGCAGTGAATGGACAGAAAAGAGAGAGACCCAGTACTTC. Residues: CASSEWTEKRETQYF. The variable domain in full, with the rest retrieved from reference TRBV2 and TRBJ2-5, is EPEVTQTPSHQVTQMGQEVILRCVPISNHLYFYWYRQILGQKVEFLVSFYNNEISEKSEIFDDQFSVERPDGSNFTLKIRSTKLEDSAMYFCASSEWTEKRETQYFGPGTRLLVL.

V and J are TRBV27 and TRBJ2-2, with a weak D call TRBD2 (6 bases). V lost 11 bases, J lost 1 base, and 20 bases lay in between. CDR3 length equals 16 residues. Germline CDR1 and CDR2: MNHEY and SMNVEV (reference sequence). This CDR3 reads CARLRERERNTGELFF. The CDR3 DNA follows: TGTGCCCGCCTCCGGGAGAGGGAGCGGAACACCGGGGAGCTGTTTTTT.

The chain recombines TRBV12-3 or TRBV12-4 with TRBJ2-4; unclear D gene. The J call may not be correct, given that the DNA end is closer to TRBJ2-5. This CDR3 has 11 amino acids. Here the CDR3 DNA reads TGTGCCAGCAGTCCAGCCGGGACCCAGTACTTC. Translation gives CASSPAGTQYF.

The rearrangement uses TRBV10-2 and TRBJ2-1, with a possible D match to TRBD2 (5 bases). From germline, CDR1 is WSHSY and CDR2 SAAADI. The CDR3 has 15 amino acids. Trimming stripped 1 base from V and 4 bases from J, with 11 bases between. CDR3 amino acids: CASSEFGSDYNEQFF. The CDR3 DNA is TGCGCCAGCAGTGAGTTCGGTAGCGATTACAATGAGCAGTTCTTC.